The 26 T cell receptor beta chains below all came from one sample that was sequenced in a study of cytomegalovirus exposure and HLA in healthy donors. PCR amplification relied on 60 Vbeta primers (plus 13 Jbeta primers). Sequencing used immunoSEQ multiplex PCR; TCRdb keeps in-frame clones, though not all of them. Its table records some 150,000 clones. Sequencing input: PBMCs. These receptors all stem from a middle-aged man in good health and CMV-seronegative.

The chain joins TRBV19 to TRBJ1-1; 9 bases line up with TRBD1. This CDR3 spans 13 amino acids. CDR1 is LNHDA and CDR2 is SQIVND in the germline V gene (reference sequence). V gave up 5 bases and J gave up 5 bases; unmatched junction bases: 3. CDR3 bases: TGTGCCAGTAGTGGACAGGGGAGGACTGAAGCTTTCTTT. This sequence encodes CASSGQGRTEAFF.

CDR3 coding DNA: TGTGCCAGCAGCTTGGCGGGACTAGCGGGGCAAGAGACCCAGTACTTC. As protein: CASSLAGLAGQETQYF. The rearrangement uses TRBV5-6 and TRBJ2-5; TRBD2 matches 13 bases. J lost 2 bases, V lost 0 bases, and 1 base had no gene match. CDR1 is SGHDT and CDR2 is YYEEEE in the germline V gene. The CDR3 is 16 residues long. Supplemented by reference TRBV5-6 and TRBJ2-5, the full variable domain reads DAGVTQSPTHLIKTRGQQVTLRCSPKSGHDTVSWYQQALGQGPQFIFQYYEEEERQRGNFPDRFSGHQFPNYSSELNVNALLLGDSALYLCASSLAGLAGQETQYFGPGTRLLVL.

The rearrangement links TRBV28 to TRBJ2-7; weak D call: TRBD2 (6 bases). The CDR3 length is 13 residues. The germline gives CDR1 MDHEN, CDR2 SYDVKM. CDR3 DNA sequence: TGTGCGTCAATCCAGGGAGGCGGGAACGAGCAGTACTTC. This gives the protein CASIQGGGNEQYF.

This chain connects TRBV7-6 to TRBJ1-3; D gene uncertain. V was shortened by 4 bases and J by 4 bases, with 8 bases between the two germline ends. The CDR3 has 13 residues. CDR1 is SGHVS, CDR2 FNYEAQ, per germline. CDR3 loop: CASSSREGNTIYF. As DNA, the CDR3 is TGTGCCAGCAGCTCCCGGGAGGGAAACACCATATATTTT.

The J gene is TRBJ2-7, the V gene TRBV10-3; D is perhaps TRBD2 (5 bases). V dropped 4 bases and J dropped 2 bases, with 12 bases sitting between them. The germline gives CDR1 ENHRY, CDR2 SYGVKD. The CDR3 has 14 residues. The CDR3 nucleotides are TGTGCCATCAGTGGTGGACTGGATGCCTACGAGCAGTACTTC. Translating gives CAISGGLDAYEQYF.

This chain connects TRBV18 to TRBJ1-4; D is uncertain. CDR1 and CDR2 (germline): KGHSH, LQKENI. This CDR3 region has 16 residues. Deletions cut 6 bases from V and 0 bases from J, with 14 bases between. The DNA of the CDR3 is TGTGCCAGCTCCTCGAGGAGCCTTGCAACTAATGAAAAACTGTTTTTT. Amino acid sequence: CASSSRSLATNEKLFF.

This rearrangement joins TRBV5-6 to TRBJ2-7, with D perhaps TRBD2 (6 bases). Between the trimmed V and J ends, which lost 0 bases and 0 bases, there was a span of 13 bases. Germline values: CDR1 SGHDT, CDR2 YYEEEE. The CDR3 loop spans 16 amino acids. DNA for the CDR3: TGTGCCAGCAGCTTGGGTGGAGGGAGGAGCTCCTACGAGCAGTACTTC. It specifies CASSLGGGRSSYEQYF.

This chain joins TRBV7-9 and TRBJ2-1; D unclear. Germline V gene lookup returns CDR1 SEHNR and CDR2 FQNEAQ (reference sequence). The CDR3 is made up of 15 amino acids. V lost 5 bases to trimming and J lost 0 bases, with 11 bases between them. The CDR3 is CASSKIRSSYNEQFF. In DNA form, the CDR3 reads TGTGCCAGCAGCAAGATCCGGAGCTCCTACAATGAGCAGTTCTTC.

The rearrangement links TRBV10-3 to TRBJ1-5; 10 bases are shared with TRBD1. The CDR3 has 15 amino acids. Germline V gives CDR1 ENHRY, CDR2 SYGVKD. The ends lost 4 bases at V and 3 bases at J; junction bases unmatched: 3. The CDR3 bases are TGTGCCATCAGTGGGGGACAGGGGCCCAATCAGCCCCAGCATTTT. This sequence encodes CAISGGQGPNQPQHF.

The V call is TRBV27, the J call TRBJ1-5; the D is unclear. CDR1 MNHEY and CDR2 SMNVEV come from the germline V gene (reference sequence). V lost 5 bases to trimming and J lost 8 bases, with 10 bases between them. The CDR3 runs 12 residues. CDR3 in amino acids: CASSLMVEPQHF. CDR3 in DNA: TGTGCCAGCAGTCTAATGGTAGAGCCCCAGCATTTT.

This rearrangement joins TRBV5-6 to TRBJ1-1; unclear D gene. Germline lookup yields CDR1 SGHDT and CDR2 YYEEEE. The CDR3 is made up of 15 amino acids. Trimming cost V 4 bases and J 9 bases, with 22 bases left between them. For the CDR3, the DNA is TGTGCCAGCAGCGCGAATCTACCCCCCCCTGCGAAAGCTTTCTTT. Translated: CASSANLPPPAKAFF. Filled out from reference TRBV5-6 and TRBJ1-1, the complete variable domain reads DAGVTQSPTHLIKTRGQQVTLRCSPKSGHDTVSWYQQALGQGPQFIFQYYEEEERQRGNFPDRFSGHQFPNYSSELNVNALLLGDSALYLCASSANLPPPAKAFFGQGTRLTVV.

This chain links TRBV4-1 with TRBJ2-5, with TRBD2 matching over 10 bases. The CDR3 length is 16 residues. Germline CDR1 is MGHRA and CDR2 is YSYEKL. V was clipped by 4 bases and J by 1 base; unmatched bases: 6. The CDR3 DNA reads as TGCGCCAGCAGCCCGGTAGCGGGGGGAACCCAAGAGACCCAGTACTTC. It encodes CASSPVAGGTQETQYF.

The V and J genes are TRBV18 and TRBJ2-5, with D perhaps TRBD2 (5 bases). The CDR3 is made up of 14 amino acids. V was trimmed by 2 bases and J by 3 bases, leaving 10 bases between them. From germline, CDR1 is KGHSH and CDR2 LQKENI. CDR3 loop: CASSPMRAEETQYF. The CDR3 DNA sequence: TGTGCCAGCTCACCAATGCGGGCGGAAGAGACCCAGTACTTC.

The rearrangement uses TRBV6-5 and TRBJ2-3; 7 positions match TRBD2. Germline V gene sequence: CDR1 MNHEY, CDR2 SVGAGI. The J segment lost 2 bases and the V segment lost 0 bases, leaving 5 bases of the junction unmatched. CDR3 length: 16 amino acids. The DNA for the CDR3 is TGTGCCAGCAGTTACTCACCCGCGGGGGACACAGATACGCAGTATTTT. Its translation is CASSYSPAGDTDTQYF.

The chain employs TRBV15 and TRBJ1-4; 7 nucleotides agree with TRBD1. V was pared by 6 bases and J by 5 bases, with 9 bases of the junction left unmatched. The CDR3 has 15 residues. The germline V gene has CDR1 LNHNV and CDR2 YYDKDF (reference sequence). CDR3 region: CATRPIDRVNEKLFF. CDR3 DNA: TGTGCCACCAGGCCTATTGACAGGGTCAATGAAAAACTGTTTTTT.

The chain links TRBV5-1 to TRBJ1-2; a possible D gene is TRBD1 (5 bases). Per germline, CDR1 SGHRS and CDR2 YFSETQ. V was trimmed by 4 bases and J by 4 bases, leaving 17 bases between them. The CDR3 loop spans 15 amino acids. The CDR3 spells CASSKNEGVPYGYTF. The DNA for the CDR3 is TGCGCCAGCAGCAAAAACGAAGGGGTGCCCTATGGCTACACCTTC.

The chain is built from TRBV7-8 and TRBJ2-5, with D uncertain. CDR3 length equals 14 residues. The germline V and J ends were trimmed by 5 bases and 2 bases, with 12 bases remaining between them. CDR1 is SGHVS and CDR2 is FQNEAQ in the germline V gene. CDR3 sequence reads: CASSHRRIQETQYF. For the CDR3, the DNA is TGTGCCAGCAGCCACCGGAGAATACAAGAGACCCAGTACTTC.

V and J are TRBV11-2 and TRBJ2-2; 7 bases are shared with TRBD1. The J segment lost 3 bases and the V segment lost 4 bases, leaving 2 bases of the junction unmatched. CDR1 is SGHAT and CDR2 is FQNNGV in the germline V gene. The CDR3 length is 14 residues. The CDR3 is CASSWGTDTGELFF. In DNA, the CDR3 is TGTGCCAGCAGCTGGGGGACAGACACCGGGGAGCTGTTTTTT.

This rearrangement joins TRBV6-1 to TRBJ1-6, with D possibly matching TRBD1 (5 bases). The CDR3 spans 13 residues. Trimming removed 2 bases from V and 12 bases from J, with 11 bases in between. Germline assignment: CDR1 MNHNS and CDR2 SASEGT. CDR3 in amino acids: CASSETGGGPLHF. Here the CDR3 DNA reads TGTGCCAGCAGTGAAACGGGGGGGGGACCCCTCCACTTT.

The V and J genes are TRBV7-9 and TRBJ1-1; D is undetermined. There are 11 residues in the CDR3. Germline values: CDR1 SEHNR, CDR2 FQNEAQ (reference sequence). The CDR3 DNA follows: TGTGCGGGAGGGTCGAACACTGAAGCTTTCTTT. It encodes CAGGSNTEAFF. The entire variable domain, with the rest obtained from reference TRBV7-9 and TRBJ1-1, is as follows: DTGVSQNPRHKITKRGQNVTFRCDPISEHNRLYWYRQTLGQGPEFLTYFQNEAQLEKSRLLSDRFSAERPKGSFSTLEIQRTEQGDSAMYLCAGGSNTEAFFGQGTRLTVV.

The rearrangement uses TRBV11-2 and TRBJ2-3, with TRBD1 matching 12 bases. From germline, CDR1 is SGHAT and CDR2 FQNNGV. The J segment lost 3 bases and the V segment lost 5 bases, leaving 9 bases of the junction unmatched. This CDR3 spans 17 amino acids. CDR3: CASSGTGGFGPTDTQYF. Written as DNA, the CDR3 is TGTGCCAGCAGCGGGACAGGGGGCTTCGGGCCAACAGATACGCAGTATTTT.

The chain employs TRBV9 and TRBJ1-1; maybe TRBD1 (5 bases). From germline, CDR1 is SGDLS and CDR2 YYNGEE. V was shortened by 0 bases and J by 3 bases, with 18 bases between the two germline ends. This CDR3 has 17 amino acids. The CDR3 nucleotides are TGTGCCAGCAGCGTAGTGGGAGGAACCCCGGGGGACACTGAAGCTTTCTTT. This encodes CASSVVGGTPGDTEAFF.

With respect to this clone: One junction end does not reproduce the germline sequence, and a read error may be involved. The identical CDR3 is also encoded by other nucleotide sequences in the sample. The rearrangement joins TRBV10-1 to TRBJ2-7; tentatively, D is TRBD2 (6 bases). There are 12 residues in the CDR3. Per germline, CDR1 WNHNN and CDR2 SYGVQD (reference sequence). This CDR3 reads CAIRPLGGEQYF. CDR3 DNA: TGTGCCATCCGACCCCTGGGAGGCGAGCAGTACTTC.

The CDR3 sequence: CASSTDRGLNTQYF. The CDR3 nucleotides read TGTGCCAGCAGCACGGACAGGGGGCTAAATACGCAGTATTTT. The chain joins TRBV5-6 to TRBJ2-3, with 11 bases identical to TRBD1. Germline assignment: CDR1 SGHDT and CDR2 YYEEEE. This CDR3 has 14 residues. V dropped 4 bases and J dropped 7; count of bases not matched to a gene: 5.

V is TRBV7-8 and J is TRBJ2-7, with 8 bases lining up with TRBD2. The junction had 13 bases not matched to a gene; V was cut back by 7 bases and J by 5 bases. The CDR3 runs 15 residues. Germline assignment: CDR1 SGHVS and CDR2 FQNEAQ. The CDR3 is CASITGGGGFNEQYF. CDR3 nucleotide sequence: TGTGCCAGCATCACGGGGGGGGGCGGCTTCAACGAGCAGTACTTC.

The genes are TRBV29-1 and TRBJ2-3; D is unclear. Germline CDR1 reads SQVTM; CDR2 reads ANQGSEA. The V end was cut by 3 bases, the J end by 2 bases, with 15 bases between. This CDR3 is 15 amino acids long. The CDR3 DNA reads as TGCAGCGTTGAGCCCCAGACACGCACCACAGATACGCAGTATTTT. Protein sequence: CSVEPQTRTTDTQYF.